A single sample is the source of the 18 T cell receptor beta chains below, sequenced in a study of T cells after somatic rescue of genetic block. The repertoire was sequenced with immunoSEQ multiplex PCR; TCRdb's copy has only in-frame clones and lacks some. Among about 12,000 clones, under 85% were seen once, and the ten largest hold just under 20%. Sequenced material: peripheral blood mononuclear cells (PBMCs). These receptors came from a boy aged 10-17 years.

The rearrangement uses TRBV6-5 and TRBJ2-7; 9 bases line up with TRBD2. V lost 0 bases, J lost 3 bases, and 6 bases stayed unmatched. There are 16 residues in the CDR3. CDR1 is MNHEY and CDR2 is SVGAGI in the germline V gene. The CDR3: CASSYSMSSGGYEQYF. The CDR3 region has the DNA TGTGCCAGCAGTTACTCCATGAGTAGCGGGGGCTACGAGCAGTACTTC.

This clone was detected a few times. CDR3 sequence reads: CASSLGGTGEKLFF. CDR3 coding DNA: TGTGCCAGCTCACTAGGGGGCACGGGTGAAAAACTGTTTTTT. The chain carries TRBV18 and TRBJ1-4; 7 bases agree with TRBD1. This CDR3 is built from 14 residues. Germline CDR1 and CDR2: KGHSH and LQKENI. V lost 4 bases to trimming and J lost 7 bases; unmatched junction nucleotides: 6.

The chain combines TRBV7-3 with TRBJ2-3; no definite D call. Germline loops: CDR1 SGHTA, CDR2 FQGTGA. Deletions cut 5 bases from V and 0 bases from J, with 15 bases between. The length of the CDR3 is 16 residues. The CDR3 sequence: CASSPWTVSSTDTQYF. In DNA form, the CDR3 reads TGTGCCAGCAGCCCGTGGACGGTATCGAGCACAGATACGCAGTATTTT.

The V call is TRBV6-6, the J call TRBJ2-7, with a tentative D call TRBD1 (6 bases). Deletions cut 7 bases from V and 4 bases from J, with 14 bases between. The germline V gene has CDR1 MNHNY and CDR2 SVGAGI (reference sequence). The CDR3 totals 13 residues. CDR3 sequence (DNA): TGTGCCAGCACCAAATCAGACAGGTACGAGCAGTACTTC. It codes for CASTKSDRYEQYF.

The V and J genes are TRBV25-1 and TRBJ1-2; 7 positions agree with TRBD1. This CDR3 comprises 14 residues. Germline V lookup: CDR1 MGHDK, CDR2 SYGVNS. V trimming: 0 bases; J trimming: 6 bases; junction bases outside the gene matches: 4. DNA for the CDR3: TGTGCCAGCAGTGAATATAGAGGGGGCGATGGCTACACCTTC. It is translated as CASSEYRGGDGYTF.

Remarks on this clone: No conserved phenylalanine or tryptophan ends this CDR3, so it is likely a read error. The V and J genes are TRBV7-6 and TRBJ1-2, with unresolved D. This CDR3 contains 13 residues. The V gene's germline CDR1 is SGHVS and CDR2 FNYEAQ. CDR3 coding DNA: TGTGCTAGCAGCCTCGGGAGGACCTATGGCTACACCCTC. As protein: CASSLGRTYGYTL.

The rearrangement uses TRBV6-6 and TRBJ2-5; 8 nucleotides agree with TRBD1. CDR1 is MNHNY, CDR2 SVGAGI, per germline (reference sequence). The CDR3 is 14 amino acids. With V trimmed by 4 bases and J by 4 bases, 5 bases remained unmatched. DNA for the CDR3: TGTGCCAGCAGTTTCCGTGACAGGGGAGAGACCCAGTACTTC. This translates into CASSFRDRGETQYF.

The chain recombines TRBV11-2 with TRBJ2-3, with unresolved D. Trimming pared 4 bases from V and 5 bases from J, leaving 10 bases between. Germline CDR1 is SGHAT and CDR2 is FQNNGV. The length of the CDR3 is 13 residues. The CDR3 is CASSSIAGDTQYF. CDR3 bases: TGTGCCAGCAGCTCGATCGCCGGAGATACGCAGTATTTT.

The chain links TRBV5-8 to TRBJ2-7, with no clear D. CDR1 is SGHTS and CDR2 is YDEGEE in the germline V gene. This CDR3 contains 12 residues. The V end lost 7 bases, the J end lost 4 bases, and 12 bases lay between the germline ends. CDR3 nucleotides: TGTGCCAGCGGGCCAGTCGGATACGAGCAGTACTTC. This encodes CASGPVGYEQYF.

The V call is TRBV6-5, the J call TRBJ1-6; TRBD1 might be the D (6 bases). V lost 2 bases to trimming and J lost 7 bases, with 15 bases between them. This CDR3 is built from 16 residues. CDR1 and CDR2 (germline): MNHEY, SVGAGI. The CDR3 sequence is CASSYTWTVSNSPLHF. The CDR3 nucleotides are TGTGCCAGCAGTTACACATGGACAGTGTCGAATTCACCCCTCCACTTT.

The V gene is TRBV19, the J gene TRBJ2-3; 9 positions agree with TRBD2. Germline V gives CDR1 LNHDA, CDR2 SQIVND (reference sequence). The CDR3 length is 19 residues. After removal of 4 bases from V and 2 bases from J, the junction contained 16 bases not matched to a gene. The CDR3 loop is CASSKGLSPGLAYTDTQYF. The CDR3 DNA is TGTGCCAGTAGTAAGGGACTTTCCCCGGGACTAGCATACACAGATACGCAGTATTTT.

CDR3 in amino acids: CASSKTPGHLYEQYF. DNA of the CDR3: TGCGCCAGCAGCAAAACACCGGGACACCTCTACGAGCAGTACTTC. The chain is built from TRBV5-1 and TRBJ2-7, with a possible D match to TRBD1 (6 bases). V lost 4 bases, J lost 3 bases, and 17 bases lay in between. CDR1 is SGHRS and CDR2 is YFSETQ in the germline V gene. The CDR3 spans 15 residues.

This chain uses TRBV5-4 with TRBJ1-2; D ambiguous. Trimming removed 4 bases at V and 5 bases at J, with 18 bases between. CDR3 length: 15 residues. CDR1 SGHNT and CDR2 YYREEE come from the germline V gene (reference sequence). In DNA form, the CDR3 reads TGTGCCAGCAGCCATCCCACGCAAAGCCGGTATGGCTACACCTTC. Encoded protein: CASSHPTQSRYGYTF.

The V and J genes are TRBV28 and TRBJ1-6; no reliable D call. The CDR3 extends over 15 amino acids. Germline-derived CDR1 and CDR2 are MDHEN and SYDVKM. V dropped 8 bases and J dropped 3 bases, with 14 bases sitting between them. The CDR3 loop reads CASRTKPNYNSPLHF. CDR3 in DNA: TGTGCCAGCCGGACTAAGCCAAACTATAATTCACCCCTCCACTTT.

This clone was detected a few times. CDR3 residues: CASSPGAGGHQETQYF. CDR3 sequence (DNA): TGTGCCAGCAGCCCGGGTGCGGGGGGCCATCAAGAGACCCAGTACTTC. This chain joins TRBV5-5 and TRBJ2-5, with 8 bases matching TRBD2. V shed 4 bases and J 2 bases; nucleotides not matched to a gene: 10. Germline CDR1 and CDR2: SGHKS and YYEKEE (reference sequence). This CDR3 is 16 amino acids long.

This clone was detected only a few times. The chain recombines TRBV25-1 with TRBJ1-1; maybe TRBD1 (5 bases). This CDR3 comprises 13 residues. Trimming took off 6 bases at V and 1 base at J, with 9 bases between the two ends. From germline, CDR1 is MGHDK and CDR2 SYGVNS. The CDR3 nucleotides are TGTGCCAGCAGGCAGGGTACGAACACTGAAGCTTTCTTT. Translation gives CASRQGTNTEAFF.

Written as DNA, the CDR3 is TGCGCCAGCAGCTTGACGCCCCATAGCGGACCCTACAATGAGCAGTTCTTC. Its translation is CASSLTPHSGPYNEQFF. The chain uses TRBV5-1 and TRBJ2-1; the D gene is possibly TRBD2 (6 bases). The germline gives CDR1 SGHRS, CDR2 YFSETQ. V was pared by 1 base and J by 2 bases, with 16 bases between. CDR3 length equals 17 residues. Full variable domain (rest looked up from reference TRBV5-1 and TRBJ2-1): KAGVTQTPRYLIKTRGQQVTLSCSPISGHRSVSWYQQTPGQGLQFLFEYFSETQRNKGNFPGRFSGRQFSNSRSEMNVSTLELGDSALYLCASSLTPHSGPYNEQFFGPGTRLTVL.

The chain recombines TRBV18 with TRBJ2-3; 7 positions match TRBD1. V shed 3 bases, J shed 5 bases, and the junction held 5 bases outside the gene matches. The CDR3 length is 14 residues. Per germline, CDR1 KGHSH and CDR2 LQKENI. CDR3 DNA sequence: TGTGCCAGCTCACCGACAGGGCCGATAGATACGCAGTATTTT. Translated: CASSPTGPIDTQYF. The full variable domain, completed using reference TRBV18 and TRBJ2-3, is NAGVMQNPRHLVRRRGQEARLRCSPMKGHSHVYWYRQLPEEGLKFMVYLQKENIIDESGMPKERFSAEFPKEGPSILRIQQVVRGDSAAYFCASSPTGPIDTQYFGPGTRLTVL.